A selection of T cell receptor beta chains follows, all from one sample in a study of cytomegalovirus exposure and HLA in healthy donors. The repertoire was sequenced with immunoSEQ multiplex PCR; TCRdb's copy has only in-frame clones and lacks some. The sample records approximately 100,000 clones, about 80% being singletons. The sequencing input was PBMCs. Every receptor here comes from a middle-aged woman in good health and CMV-seropositive. CDR3s include the opening cysteine and the closing phenylalanine or tryptophan. A D gene is named only where the DNA matches it firmly. Clone size is stated in some rows and not others, as once, few, many or a class when expanded.

V gene	clone size	D gene	J gene	CDR3 protein	CDR3 DNA
TRBV11-2	.	.	TRBJ2-7	CASSLGLLTYEQYF	TGTGCCAGCAGCTTAGGACTCCTGACCTACGAGCAGTACTTC
TRBV6-6	.	.	TRBJ2-3	CASRQDTQYF	TGTGCCAGCCGACAAGATACGCAGTATTTT
TRBV4-1	.	TRBD2	TRBJ2-4	CASRLAGGIAKNIQYF	TGCGCCAGCAGACTAGCGGGGGGGATAGCCAAAAACATTCAGTACTTC
TRBV6-5	.	.	TRBJ1-6	CASSSRDYTSPLHF	TGTGCCAGCAGTAGCCGGGACTACACTTCACCCCTCCACTTT
TRBV19	.	.	TRBJ2-1	CASSMGSSSNEQFF	TGTGCCAGTAGTATGGGATCTAGCTCGAATGAGCAGTTCTTC
TRBV29-1	.	.	TRBJ1-2	CSAAGGPYGYTF	TGCAGCGCTGCGGGCGGGCCGTATGGCTACACCTTC
TRBV7-3	.	TRBD2	TRBJ2-3	CASSLTALAGGSTDTQYF	TGTGCCAGCAGCTTAACCGCCCTAGCGGGGGGAAGCACAGATACGCAGTATTTT
TRBV5-1	few	.	TRBJ1-4	CASSLGLGEKLFF	TGCGCCAGCAGCTTGGGGCTCGGGGAAAAACTGTTTTTT
TRBV5-6	.	.	TRBJ2-4	CASSLDGGIAKNIQYF	TGTGCCAGCAGCTTGGATGGCGGGATAGCCAAAAACATTCAGTACTTC
TRBV2	.	TRBD1	TRBJ1-1	CASSENDRDTEAFF	TGTGCCAGCAGTGAGAACGACAGGGACACTGAAGCTTTCTTT
TRBV18	.	TRBD2	TRBJ2-7	CASSPGTSIYEQYF	TGTGCCAGCTCACCGGGGACTAGTATCTACGAGCAGTACTTC
TRBV4-1	.	TRBD1	TRBJ1-3	CASSQGRGRTSGNTIYF	TGCGCCAGCAGCCAAGGAAGGGGGCGAACCTCTGGAAACACCATATATTTT
TRBV6-6	.	TRBD1	TRBJ2-7	CASSYEDRENYEQYF	TGTGCCAGCAGTTACGAGGACAGGGAAAACTACGAGCAGTACTTC
TRBV6-5	.	TRBD1	TRBJ1-2	CASSYIIPTGTYGYTF	TGTGCCAGCAGTTATATAATCCCGACAGGGACTTATGGCTACACCTTC
TRBV6-5	.	TRBD1	TRBJ1-2	CASSYSPSQGQGYTF	TGTGCCAGCAGTTACTCACCCTCACAGGGGCAGGGCTACACCTTC
TRBV10-3	.	TRBD1	TRBJ1-4	CAIGGGQGSSNEKLFF	TGTGCCATCGGTGGGGGACAGGGGTCTTCTAATGAAAAACTGTTTTTT
TRBV5-4	few	.	TRBJ1-1	CASSLGQVNTEAFF	TGTGCCAGCAGCTTGGGACAGGTGAACACTGAAGCTTTCTTT
TRBV2	once	.	TRBJ2-3	CASSEGEGATDTQYF	TGTGCCAGCAGTGAAGGGGAAGGGGCCACAGATACGCAGTATTTT
TRBV5-4	few	.	TRBJ2-3	CASSLVARGGNTQYF	TGTGCCAGCAGCTTGGTAGCCAGGGGCGGAAATACGCAGTATTTT
TRBV2	.	.	TRBJ2-3	CASSFSYSTDTQYF	TGTGCCAGCAGCTTTTCGTATAGCACAGATACGCAGTATTTT
TRBV30	.	.	TRBJ1-1	CAWSGEGPELAFF	TGTGCCTGGAGTGGAGAGGGCCCTGAGTTGGCTTTCTTT
TRBV19	few	.	TRBJ2-2	CASPGSNTGELFF	TGTGCCAGTCCCGGGTCTAACACCGGGGAGCTGTTTTTT
TRBV30	.	TRBD1	TRBJ1-1	CAWNPDRATEAFF	TGTGCCTGGAATCCGGACAGGGCCACTGAAGCTTTCTTT
TRBV6-4	once	.	TRBJ1-1	CASSDSRRPNTEAFF	TGTGCCAGCAGTGACTCTAGGAGGCCGAACACTGAAGCTTTCTTT
TRBV5-6	.	.	TRBJ2-2	CASSLLGVGPGELFF	TGTGCCAGCAGCTTGCTCGGGGTGGGTCCCGGGGAGCTGTTTTTT
TRBV15	.	.	TRBJ1-2	CATSPARLSNYGYTF	TGTGCCACCAGCCCCGCACGACTCTCTAACTATGGCTACACCTTC
TRBV5-1	.	TRBD1	TRBJ1-3	CASSLSWRTGGPNTIYF	TGCGCCAGCAGCTTGAGTTGGCGGACAGGGGGACCAAACACCATATATTTT
TRBV6-1	.	TRBD1	TRBJ2-5	CASRQGPEIQETQYF	TGTGCCAGCAGACAGGGGCCGGAGATCCAAGAGACCCAGTACTTC
TRBV6-5	.	.	TRBJ1-2	CASSNRRTTNYGYTF	TGTGCCAGCAGTAACCGAAGGACAACTAACTATGGCTACACCTTC
TRBV18	.	.	TRBJ2-7	CASSLTDIYEQYF	TGTGCCAGCTCACTTACGGACATCTACGAGCAGTACTTC
TRBV7-8	.	TRBD1	TRBJ2-1	CASSLEGTALWDEQFF	TGTGCCAGCAGCTTAGAAGGGACAGCCCTCTGGGATGAGCAGTTCTTC
TRBV5-4	.	.	TRBJ1-2	CASSLYTYGYTF	TGTGCCAGCAGCTTGTACACCTATGGCTACACCTTC
TRBV6-1	.	.	TRBJ1-1	CASRVAGGTEAFF	TGTGCCAGCAGGGTGGCGGGGGGCACTGAAGCTTTCTTT
TRBV6-5	.	TRBD1	TRBJ2-7	CASGRDRGEQYF	TGTGCCAGCGGCAGGGACAGGGGCGAGCAGTACTTC
TRBV2	.	TRBD1	TRBJ1-1	CASSFDRGRVTEAFF	TGTGCCAGCAGTTTTGACAGGGGGCGGGTCACTGAAGCTTTCTTT
TRBV19	.	TRBD1	TRBJ1-4	CASSIRQGTNEKLFF	TGTGCCAGTAGTATCAGACAGGGGACTAATGAAAAACTGTTTTTT